Shown below are 7 T cell receptor beta chains from a single sample sequenced in a study of blood T cell repertoires in COVID-19. The protocol was immunoSEQ multiplex PCR, while the TCRdb copy is restricted to in-frame clones and leaves out a portion. The data hold 150,000 or so clones, with roughly 77% observed a single time. Sequenced input: peripheral blood. The receptors were gathered from a human donor in a cohort sampled during active COVID-19.

This rearrangement joins TRBV2 to TRBJ2-3; D might be TRBD2 (5 bases). Per germline, CDR1 SNHLY and CDR2 FYNNEI. Trimming pared 7 bases from V and 0 bases from J, leaving 8 bases between. The CDR3 loop spans 13 amino acids. DNA of the CDR3: TGTGCCAGCAACGGGGAGAGCACAGATACGCAGTATTTT. It encodes CASNGESTDTQYF.

V and J are TRBV6-2 or TRBV6-3 and TRBJ2-2; TRBD1 aligns across 9 bases. V trimming: 4 bases; J trimming: 7 bases; junction bases outside the gene matches: 10. Germline V gene lookup returns CDR1 MNHEY and CDR2 SVGEGT. The CDR3 is 16 residues long. CDR3 in DNA: TGTGCCAGCAGTTCCACAGGGGGCTTTCATGTCGGGGAGCTGTTTTTT. Amino acids: CASSSTGGFHVGELFF.

The chain's CDR3 is CSVDAGTGWTEAFF. CDR3 in DNA: TGCAGCGTTGATGCGGGTACAGGGTGGACTGAAGCTTTCTTT. This chain joins TRBV29-1 and TRBJ1-1; D might be TRBD1 (6 bases). This CDR3 comprises 14 residues. Trimming took off 3 bases at V and 5 bases at J, with 16 bases between the two ends. Germline CDR1 reads SQVTM; CDR2 reads ANQGSEA.

This sequence joins TRBV4-1 and TRBJ1-2, with 9 bases lining up with TRBD1. V was pared by 5 bases and J by 8 bases, with 12 bases of the junction left unmatched. The CDR3 contains 15 residues. Germline V lookup: CDR1 MGHRA, CDR2 YSYEKL. The CDR3 loop is CASSFRSGTGNGYTF. Written as DNA, the CDR3 is TGCGCCAGCAGCTTTCGCTCCGGGACAGGGAACGGCTACACCTTC.

This chain joins TRBV6-4 and TRBJ2-7; weak D call: TRBD1 (6 bases). Germline CDR1 reads MRHNA; CDR2 reads SNTAGT. V was trimmed by 3 bases and J by 5 bases, leaving 14 bases between them. CDR3 length equals 14 residues. CDR3 coding DNA: TGTGCCAGCAGTGATTGGAACAGGGACGACGAGCAGTACTTC. Translation gives CASSDWNRDDEQYF.

The chain is built from TRBV14 and TRBJ2-7, with 7 positions matching TRBD1. Germline loops: CDR1 SGHDN, CDR2 FVKESK. This CDR3 has 15 amino acids. V shed 3 bases and J 3 bases; nucleotides not matched to a gene: 8. Written as DNA, the CDR3 is TGTGCCAGCAGCCATCCGACAGGGCCGGACTACGAGCAGTACTTC. Residues: CASSHPTGPDYEQYF.

The sample holds one count of this clone. The chain is built from TRBV7-6 and TRBJ1-6, with D unresolved. Deletions cut 5 bases from V and 6 bases from J, with 17 bases between. Germline loops: CDR1 SGHVS, CDR2 FNYEAQ. The CDR3 runs to 16 residues. The CDR3 bases are TGTGCCAGCAGCCGTGCCATCTCCTCCAGTAATTCACCCCTCCACTTT. Protein: CASSRAISSSNSPLHF.